These 26 T cell receptor beta chains were all obtained from the same sample, sequenced in a study of T-cell reconstitution after alpha-beta-depleted transplantation in children. The library targeted TCRbeta and was prepared with unique molecular identifiers. Each CDR3 protein gets one entry after TCRdb re-called the PCR reads with MiXCR. The data hold 300,000 to 400,000 distinct CDR3 sequences, with around 25% observed a single time. The source material was PBMCs, mostly from graft donor cells, sampled 180 days after TCRalphabeta/CD19-depleted stem cell transplant. These receptors all stem from a male patient under 18 who had a stem cell transplant for acute lymphoblastic leukemia, so the T cells may come from the graft donor.

The CDR3 reads CASSPLRRHQPQHF. CDR3 in DNA: TGTGCCAGCAGCCCGTTACGGCGCCATCAGCCCCAGCATTTT. The rearrangement joins TRBV12-3 or TRBV12-4 to TRBJ1-5; D call uncertain. There are 14 residues in the CDR3. V shed 6 bases and J shed 5 bases, with 14 bases lying between them.

This clonotype was seen only a few times. This chain joins TRBV7-9 and TRBJ2-7; D is unclear. Trimming shortened V by 5 bases and J by 5 bases, and 10 bases separated the two germline ends. The CDR3 loop spans 12 amino acids. The germline gives CDR1 SEHNR, CDR2 FQNEAQ (reference sequence). The CDR3 loop is CASSHTNNEQYF. Here the CDR3 DNA reads TGTGCCAGCAGCCATACCAACAACGAGCAGTACTTC.

This chain connects TRBV15 to TRBJ2-5; perhaps D is TRBD1 or TRBD2 (6 bases each). The CDR3 is made up of 15 amino acids. V was cut by 5 bases and J by 1 base, with 14 bases left in between. CDR1 is LNHNV, CDR2 YYDKDF, per germline (reference sequence). The CDR3 sequence: CATSVSGGPQETQYF. The CDR3 region has the DNA TGTGCCACCAGCGTATCCGGGGGCCCCCAAGAGACCCAGTACTTC.

This clonotype has ten or more counts. CDR3 amino acids: CSARRTEPFEAFF. For the CDR3, the DNA is TGCAGTGCTAGACGGACCGAGCCTTTTGAAGCTTTCTTT. V gene TRBV20-1 combines with J gene TRBJ1-1; D not certain. The germline CDR1 and CDR2 sequences are DFQATT and SNEGSKA (reference sequence). The CDR3 extends over 13 amino acids. V lost 2 bases and J lost 7, with 14 bases in between.

This clonotype has just a few counts. The chain links TRBV9 to TRBJ2-7, with 7 positions matching TRBD1. Germline V lookup: CDR1 SGDLS, CDR2 YYNGEE. The CDR3 covers 13 residues. The trim removed 2 bases at V and 4 bases at J, leaving 3 bases unmatched. The DNA of the CDR3 is TGTGCCAGCAGCGTCGGACAGGAATACGAGCAGTACTTC. It translates to CASSVGQEYEQYF.

The chain has TRBV12-3 or TRBV12-4 and TRBJ2-5; D assignment may be TRBD1 or TRBD2 (6 bases each). This CDR3 is 14 amino acids long. With 3 bases removed from V and 5 bases from J, the gap between germline ends came to 13 bases. CDR3 residues: CASSFPGAGETQYF. In DNA form, the CDR3 reads TGTGCCAGCAGTTTCCCAGGGGCGGGGGAGACCCAGTACTTC.

V usage is TRBV12-3 or TRBV12-4 and J usage is TRBJ1-5; a weak D match, TRBD1 (6 bases). CDR3 length: 14 amino acids. With 1 base removed from V and 6 bases from J, the gap between germline ends came to 10 bases. The CDR3 reads CASSLDRVRQPQHF. CDR3 nucleotide sequence: TGTGCCAGCAGTTTAGACAGGGTCCGTCAGCCCCAGCATTTT.

V is TRBV4-1 and J is TRBJ2-4; 9 nucleotides align to TRBD2. Germline trimming cut 3 bases from V and 0 bases from J; bases unmatched to any gene: 18. There are 21 residues in the CDR3. From germline, CDR1 is MGHRA and CDR2 YSYEKL. The CDR3 bases are TGCGCCAGCAGCCACCAGCGGGAGGTCCCAATGCGTTTTTTAGCCAAAAACATTCAGTACTTC. Amino acids: CASSHQREVPMRFLAKNIQYF.

This clonotype was counted a few times. The chain combines TRBV7-2 with TRBJ2-3, with D possibly matching TRBD1 (5 bases). Germline V gene data show CDR1 as SGHTA and CDR2 as FQGNSA. V was clipped by 1 base and J by 1 base, with 12 bases between them. The CDR3 spans 16 residues. DNA for the CDR3: TGTGCCAGCAGCTTAGTATTGAGACAGCGCACAGATACGCAGTATTTT. It codes for CASSLVLRQRTDTQYF.

This chain links TRBV6-5 with TRBJ2-4, with D possibly TRBD2 on 6 matching bases. Germline V gene data show CDR1 as MNHEY and CDR2 as SVGAGI. V was pared by 2 bases and J by 7 bases, with 15 bases between. CDR3 length equals 15 residues. The chain's CDR3 is CASSYEGGGRNIQYF. The CDR3 bases are TGTGCCAGCAGTTACGAGGGAGGAGGTAGGAACATTCAGTACTTC.

CDR3 sequence (DNA): TGTGCCAGCAGCGCGGACAGGGGGCCTGAAAAACTGTTTTTT. It encodes CASSADRGPEKLFF. The rearrangement uses TRBV7-9 and TRBJ1-4; 11 bases are shared with TRBD1. CDR1 and CDR2 from the germline V gene are SEHNR and FQNEAQ (reference sequence). V trimming: 5 bases; J trimming: 7 bases; junction bases outside the gene matches: 3. The CDR3 consists of 14 residues. Full variable domain (outside the CDR3, taken from reference TRBV7-9 and TRBJ1-4): DTGVSQNPRHKITKRGQNVTFRCDPISEHNRLYWYRQTLGQGPEFLTYFQNEAQLEKSRLLSDRFSAERPKGSFSTLEIQRTEQGDSAMYLCASSADRGPEKLFFGSGTQLSVL.

Here the CDR3 DNA reads TGTGCCAGCAGCTACCAGGACCCGACCTACGAGCAGTACTTC. Translating gives CASSYQDPTYEQYF. This chain joins TRBV11-2 and TRBJ2-7; D remains ambiguous. V dropped 4 bases and J dropped 2 bases, with 12 bases sitting between them. This CDR3 has 14 amino acids. Germline V gene data show CDR1 as SGHAT and CDR2 as FQNNGV.

A single count supports this clonotype. The chain has TRBV12-3 or TRBV12-4 and TRBJ2-7; unclear D gene. CDR3 length equals 11 residues. The CDR3 DNA is TGTGTCAGTAGAAAGGGCGGCGGGCAGTACTTC. Its protein is CVSRKGGGQYF.

This chain connects TRBV3-1 to TRBJ2-4; TRBD1 is a possible D gene (6 bases). Trimming removed 1 base from V and 12 bases from J, with 10 bases in between. This CDR3 has 12 residues. In germline, CDR1 is LGHDT, CDR2 YNNKEL (reference sequence). The DNA for the CDR3 is TGTGCCAGCAGCCAAGGAGGGGGTAATCAGTACTTC. Protein product: CASSQGGGNQYF.

J is TRBJ2-3 and V is TRBV18, with TRBD2 as a possible D gene (6 bases). The CDR3 runs to 14 residues. CDR1 and CDR2 (germline): KGHSH, LQKENI. With 3 bases removed from V and 5 bases from J, the gap between germline ends came to 12 bases. The CDR3 loop reads CASSPLGGGDTQYF. DNA for the CDR3: TGTGCCAGCTCACCCCTCGGGGGTGGAGATACGCAGTATTTT.

V gene TRBV20-1 combines with J gene TRBJ2-7, with TRBD2 matching 7 bases. Germline V gene sequence: CDR1 DFQATT, CDR2 SNEGSKA (reference sequence). The CDR3 has 17 amino acids. J gave up 0 bases and V 3 bases, and 14 bases lay outside the gene matches. The CDR3 region is CSASPSGGDGGSYEQYF. The CDR3 DNA reads as TGCAGTGCTAGCCCTAGCGGAGGAGATGGGGGCTCCTACGAGCAGTACTTC.

This clonotype was detected a few times. The chain joins TRBV18 to TRBJ2-7; 13 bases fit TRBD2. The ends lost 4 bases at V and 3 bases at J; junction bases unmatched: 6. Germline CDR1 KGHSH, CDR2 LQKENI. The CDR3 runs 16 residues. Written as DNA, the CDR3 is TGTGCCAGCTCACGGACTAGCGGGAGCGCCCTCTACGAGCAGTACTTC. Protein sequence: CASSRTSGSALYEQYF.

The chain carries TRBV27 and TRBJ1-5, with D maybe TRBD1 (5 bases). Per germline, CDR1 MNHEY and CDR2 SMNVEV (reference sequence). The CDR3 spans 14 residues. Trimming pared 4 bases from V and 3 bases from J, leaving 10 bases between. DNA for the CDR3: TGTGCCAGCAGTTACCGGGGCCTCAATCAGCCCCAGCATTTT. Translated, it gives CASSYRGLNQPQHF.

In this sample, this clonotype turned up many times. V and J are TRBV5-1 and TRBJ2-1, with D tentatively TRBD2 (5 bases). CDR3 size: 15 residues. The germline V gene has CDR1 SGHRS and CDR2 YFSETQ. Trimming shortened V by 0 bases and J by 8 bases, and 15 bases separated the two germline ends. The CDR3 sequence: CASSLEAAGRDEQFF. CDR3 in DNA: TGCGCCAGCAGCTTGGAAGCGGCGGGTCGCGATGAGCAGTTCTTC.

This clonotype was counted at least ten times. CDR3 loop: CASSQGLAGGSEQYF. The CDR3 region has the DNA TGTGCCAGCAGCCAAGGACTAGCGGGAGGGTCCGAGCAGTACTTC. V is TRBV3-1 and J is TRBJ2-7; 14 nucleotides match TRBD2. The CDR3 sequence is 15 residues long. Germline CDR1 and CDR2: LGHDT and YNNKEL (reference sequence). V trimming: 1 base; J trimming: 6 bases; junction bases outside the gene matches: 2.

There are a few counts of this clonotype. CDR3 residues: CASSLRPGSNQPQHF. The CDR3, as DNA: TGCGCCAGCAGCTTACGTCCCGGCAGCAATCAGCCCCAGCATTTT. The V call is TRBV5-1, the J call TRBJ1-5; D gene uncertain. V was shortened by 2 bases and J by 1 base, with 10 bases between the two germline ends. There are 15 residues in the CDR3. Germline values: CDR1 SGHRS, CDR2 YFSETQ.

This clonotype came up a few times. The chain joins TRBV4-1 to TRBJ2-5; D remains unclear. Germline V lookup: CDR1 MGHRA, CDR2 YSYEKL. The CDR3 has 15 amino acids. The V gene lost 1 base and the J gene lost 4 bases, with 13 bases spanning the gap. CDR3 amino acids: CASSQVWLKRETQYF. Here the CDR3 DNA reads TGCGCCAGCAGCCAAGTTTGGCTAAAGAGAGAGACCCAGTACTTC.

This clonotype was picked up a small number of times. The rearrangement links TRBV20-1 to TRBJ2-1; 11 bases align to TRBD2. Germline trimming cut 0 bases from V and 2 bases from J; bases unmatched to any gene: 12. The CDR3 spans 19 residues. From germline, CDR1 is DFQATT and CDR2 SNEGSKA (reference sequence). CDR3 DNA sequence: TGCAGTGCTAGAGATCATTCGGGGGCTAGCGGGAGGCCCTACAATGAGCAGTTCTTC. This gives the protein CSARDHSGASGRPYNEQFF.

V is TRBV6-1 and J is TRBJ2-2; TRBD2 matches at 12 bases. V shed 6 bases, J shed 8 bases, and the junction held 7 bases outside the gene matches. This CDR3 has 15 residues. Per the germline V gene, CDR1 is MNHNS and CDR2 is SASEGT. As DNA, the CDR3 is TGTGCCAGCAGGAGACTAGCGGGAGCGGCTGGGGAGCTGTTTTTT. Translated: CASRRLAGAAGELFF.

This clonotype has more than one count but fewer than ten. This CDR3 is CASSLDGRGPYGYTF. The CDR3 DNA follows: TGTGCCAGCAGCTTGGATGGCAGGGGGCCGTATGGCTACACCTTC. The chain links TRBV5-4 to TRBJ1-2, with 8 bases identical to TRBD1. The V segment lost 0 bases and the J segment 5 bases; nucleotides outside the gene matches: 6. The CDR3 loop spans 15 amino acids. The V gene's germline CDR1 is SGHNT and CDR2 YYREEE (reference sequence).

There are a few counts of this clonotype. The rearrangement uses TRBV20-1 and TRBJ1-5; D possibly corresponds to TRBD1 (5 bases). The CDR3 spans 12 residues. CDR1 and CDR2 (germline): DFQATT, SNEGSKA (reference sequence). Trimming took 5 bases from V and 7 from J, leaving 12 bases between them. The CDR3 region is CSACPGGQPQHF. The CDR3 region has the DNA TGCAGTGCTTGCCCCGGGGGACAGCCCCAGCATTTT.